This T cell receptor (beta chain) was sequenced for a study of blood T cells in healthy people across ages. Whole-study findings and limits: Older age went with lower TCR beta diversity per million T cells, in a roughly linear way.

The CDR3 is 10 amino acids. Germline-derived CDR1 and CDR2 are SQVTM and ANQGSEA. This clonotype was detected a few times. Antigen: not known. An end of the junction differs from the germline gene, which may be a read error. Then a second PCR, running roughly 6 to 11 cycles, was carried out with a sample-barcoded 5' primer and a J-beta primer mix. TCRdb independently ran MiXCR on the 5' RACE reads; one entry per CDR3 protein. The sample carries hundreds of thousands of distinct CDR3 sequences, over 40% recorded once. Material: blood. The rearrangement joins TRBV29-1 to TRBJ2-5; no reliable D call. This receptor was obtained from an elderly woman in good health. CDR3 amino acids: CSVADYEQYF. The CDR3 nucleotides read TGCAGCGTTGCAGATTACGAGCAGTACTTT. The full variable domain, in which reference TRBV29-1 and TRBJ2-5 provide the parts outside the CDR3, is SAVISQKPSRDICQRGTSLTIQCQVDSQVTMMFWYRQQPGQSLTLIATANQGSEATYESGFVIDKFPISRPNLTFSTLTVSNMSPEDSSIYLCSVADYEQYFGPGTRLLVL.